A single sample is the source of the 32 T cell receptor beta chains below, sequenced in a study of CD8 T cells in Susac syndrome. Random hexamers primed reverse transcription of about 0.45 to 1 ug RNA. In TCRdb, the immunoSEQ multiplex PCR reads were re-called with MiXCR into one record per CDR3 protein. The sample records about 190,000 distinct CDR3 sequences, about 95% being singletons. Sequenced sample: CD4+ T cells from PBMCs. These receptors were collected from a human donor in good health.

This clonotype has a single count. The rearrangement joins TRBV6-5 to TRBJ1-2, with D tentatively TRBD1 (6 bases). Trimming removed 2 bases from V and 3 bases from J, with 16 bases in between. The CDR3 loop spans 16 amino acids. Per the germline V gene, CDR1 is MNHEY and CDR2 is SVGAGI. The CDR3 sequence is CASSYDRFGQHYGYTF. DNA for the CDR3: TGTGCCAGCAGTTACGATCGCTTTGGACAGCACTATGGCTACACCTTC.

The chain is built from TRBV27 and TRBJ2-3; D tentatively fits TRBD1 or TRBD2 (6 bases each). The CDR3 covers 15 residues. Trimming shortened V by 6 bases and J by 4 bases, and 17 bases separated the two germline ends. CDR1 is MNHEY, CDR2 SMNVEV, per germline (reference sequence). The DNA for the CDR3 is TGTGCCAGCAGCAACAGGGACGGAGGGCCAGATACGCAGTATTTT. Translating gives CASSNRDGGPDTQYF.

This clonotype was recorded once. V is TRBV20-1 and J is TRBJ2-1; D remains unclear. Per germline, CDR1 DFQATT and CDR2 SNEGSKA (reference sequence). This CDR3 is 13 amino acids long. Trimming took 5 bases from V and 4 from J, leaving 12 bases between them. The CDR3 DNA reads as TGCAGTGCTCCCCGGGCCGGATACAATGAGCAGTTCTTC. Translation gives CSAPRAGYNEQFF.

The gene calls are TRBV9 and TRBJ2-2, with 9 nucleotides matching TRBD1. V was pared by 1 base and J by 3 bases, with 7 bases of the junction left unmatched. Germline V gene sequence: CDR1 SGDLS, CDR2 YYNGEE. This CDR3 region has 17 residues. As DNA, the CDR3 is TGTGCCAGCAGCGTACTGCCGGGACAGGGAGACACCGGGGAGCTGTTTTTT. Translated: CASSVLPGQGDTGELFF.

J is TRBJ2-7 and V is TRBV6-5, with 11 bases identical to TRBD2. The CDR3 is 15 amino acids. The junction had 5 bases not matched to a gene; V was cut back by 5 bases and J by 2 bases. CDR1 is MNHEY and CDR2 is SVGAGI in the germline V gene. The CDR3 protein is CASSRGTSGTYEQYV. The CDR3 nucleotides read TGTGCCAGCAGTCGCGGGACTAGCGGAACCTACGAGCAGTACGTC.

The CDR3 DNA follows: TGTGCCAGCAGCCGTAGCGGGAGTAACAATGAGCAGTTCTTC. This encodes CASSRSGSNNEQFF. The chain links TRBV7-3 to TRBJ2-1, with 9 positions matching TRBD2. Trimming took 5 bases from V and 5 from J; bases not matched to a gene: 4. The CDR3 has 14 residues. Per germline, CDR1 SGHTA and CDR2 FQGTGA.

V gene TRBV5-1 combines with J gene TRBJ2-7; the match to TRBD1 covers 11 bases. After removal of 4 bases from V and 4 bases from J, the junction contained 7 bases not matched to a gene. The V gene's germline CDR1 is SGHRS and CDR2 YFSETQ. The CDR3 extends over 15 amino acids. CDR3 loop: CASSTGTGGYYEQYV. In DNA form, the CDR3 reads TGCGCCAGCAGCACCGGGACAGGGGGGTATTACGAGCAGTACGTC.

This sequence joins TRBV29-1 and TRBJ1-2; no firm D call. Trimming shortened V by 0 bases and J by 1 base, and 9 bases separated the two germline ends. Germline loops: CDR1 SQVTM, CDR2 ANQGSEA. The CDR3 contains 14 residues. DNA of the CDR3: TGCAGCGTTGAAGATCAGCGGGGTAACTATGGCTACACCTTC. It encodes CSVEDQRGNYGYTF.

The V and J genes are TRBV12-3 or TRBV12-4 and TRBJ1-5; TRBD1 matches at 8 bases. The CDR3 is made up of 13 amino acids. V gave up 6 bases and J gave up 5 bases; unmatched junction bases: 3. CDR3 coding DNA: TGTGCCAGCAGGGGGACAGGTCATCAGCCCCAGCATTTT. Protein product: CASRGTGHQPQHF.

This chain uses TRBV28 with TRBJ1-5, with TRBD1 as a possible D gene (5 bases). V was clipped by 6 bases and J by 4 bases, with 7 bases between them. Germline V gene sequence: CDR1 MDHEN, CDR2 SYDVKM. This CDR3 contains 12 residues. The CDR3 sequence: CASRTVNQPQHF. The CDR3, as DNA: TGTGCCAGCAGGACAGTGAATCAGCCCCAGCATTTT. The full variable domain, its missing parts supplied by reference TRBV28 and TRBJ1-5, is DVKVTQSSRYLVKRTGEKVFLECVQDMDHENMFWYRQDPGLGLRLIYFSYDVKMKEKGDIPEGYSVSREKKERFSLILESASTNQTSMYLCASRTVNQPQHFGDGTRLSIL.

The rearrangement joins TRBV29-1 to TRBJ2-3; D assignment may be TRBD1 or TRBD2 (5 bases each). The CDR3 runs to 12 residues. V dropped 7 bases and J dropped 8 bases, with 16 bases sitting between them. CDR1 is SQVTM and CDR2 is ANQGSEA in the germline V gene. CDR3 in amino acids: CSGLSDGATQYF. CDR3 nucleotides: TGCAGCGGCCTTAGCGACGGGGCTACGCAGTATTTT.

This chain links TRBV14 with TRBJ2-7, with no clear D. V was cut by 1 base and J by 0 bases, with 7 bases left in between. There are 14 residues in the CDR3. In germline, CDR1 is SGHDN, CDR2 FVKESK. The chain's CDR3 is CASSQGLDSYEQYF. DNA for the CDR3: TGTGCCAGCAGCCAAGGCCTCGACTCCTACGAGCAGTACTTC.

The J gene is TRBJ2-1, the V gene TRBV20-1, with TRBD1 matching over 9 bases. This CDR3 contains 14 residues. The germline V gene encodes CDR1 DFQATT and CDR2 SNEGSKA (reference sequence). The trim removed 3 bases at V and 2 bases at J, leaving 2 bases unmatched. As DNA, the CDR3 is TGCAGTGCTAGGGGACAGGGAGCCTACAATGAGCAGTTCTTC. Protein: CSARGQGAYNEQFF.

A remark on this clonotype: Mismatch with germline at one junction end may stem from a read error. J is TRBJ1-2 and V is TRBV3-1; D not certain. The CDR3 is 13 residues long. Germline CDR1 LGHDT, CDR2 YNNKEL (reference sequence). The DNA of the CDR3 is TGTGCCAGCAGCGAAGACGGAAACTATGGCTACACCTTC. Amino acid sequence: CASSEDGNYGYTF. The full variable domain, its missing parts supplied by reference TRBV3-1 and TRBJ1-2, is DTAVSQTPKYLVTQMGNDKSIKCEQNLGHDTMYWYKQDSKKFLKIMFSYNNKELIINETVPNRFSPKSPDKAHLNLHINSLELGDSAVYFCASSEDGNYGYTFGSGTRLTVV.

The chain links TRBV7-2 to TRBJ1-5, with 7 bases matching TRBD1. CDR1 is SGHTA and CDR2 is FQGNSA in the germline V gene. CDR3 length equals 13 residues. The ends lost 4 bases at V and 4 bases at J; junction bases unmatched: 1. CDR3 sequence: CASSSGQNQPQHF. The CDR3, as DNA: TGTGCCAGCAGCTCGGGACAGAATCAGCCCCAGCATTTT. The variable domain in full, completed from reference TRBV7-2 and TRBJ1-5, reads GAGVSQSPSNKVTEKGKDVELRCDPISGHTALYWYRQSLGQGLEFLIYFQGNSAPDKSGLPSDRFSAERTGGSVSTLTIQRTQQEDSAVYLCASSSGQNQPQHFGDGTRLSIL.

The CDR3 DNA sequence: TGTGCCAGCAGCCGCTCTGAATTTAGCAGTTCGACAGATACGCAGTATTTT. Translated: CASSRSEFSSSTDTQYF. The chain joins TRBV3-1 to TRBJ2-3; D call uncertain. The CDR3 sequence is 17 residues long. With 4 bases removed from V and 3 bases from J, the gap between germline ends came to 20 bases. Germline V gene lookup returns CDR1 LGHDT and CDR2 YNNKEL (reference sequence).

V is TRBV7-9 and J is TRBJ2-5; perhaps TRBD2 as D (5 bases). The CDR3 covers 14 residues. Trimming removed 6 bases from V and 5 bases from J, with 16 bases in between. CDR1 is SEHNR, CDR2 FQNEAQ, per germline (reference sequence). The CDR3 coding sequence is TGTGCCAGCAGTCCGTCCCCCGGCGGGGAGACCCAGTACTTC. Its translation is CASSPSPGGETQYF.

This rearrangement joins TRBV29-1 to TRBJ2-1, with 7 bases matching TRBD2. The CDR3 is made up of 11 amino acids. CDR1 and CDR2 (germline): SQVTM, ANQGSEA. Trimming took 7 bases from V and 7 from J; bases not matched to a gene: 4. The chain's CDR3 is CSALAANEQFF. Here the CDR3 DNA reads TGCAGCGCGCTAGCGGCGAATGAGCAGTTCTTC.

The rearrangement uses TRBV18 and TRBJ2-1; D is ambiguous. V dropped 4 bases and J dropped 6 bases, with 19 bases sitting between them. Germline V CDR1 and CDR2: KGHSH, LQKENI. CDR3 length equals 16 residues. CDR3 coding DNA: TGTGCCAGCTCACTGAACGAAGCAGTCTCTGGCAATGAGCAGTTCTTC. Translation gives CASSLNEAVSGNEQFF.

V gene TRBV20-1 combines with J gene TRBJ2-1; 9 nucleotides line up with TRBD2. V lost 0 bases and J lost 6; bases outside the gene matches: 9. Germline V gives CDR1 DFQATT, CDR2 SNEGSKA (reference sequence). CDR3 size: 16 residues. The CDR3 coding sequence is TGCAGTGCTAGAGATCCCCTAGCGGGAAGTCTCAATGAGCAGTTCTTC. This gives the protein CSARDPLAGSLNEQFF.

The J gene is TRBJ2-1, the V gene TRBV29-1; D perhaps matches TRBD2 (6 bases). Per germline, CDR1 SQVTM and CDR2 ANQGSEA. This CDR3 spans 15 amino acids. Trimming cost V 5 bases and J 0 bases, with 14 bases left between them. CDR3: CSVYAGLSSYNEQFF. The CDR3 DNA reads TGCAGCGTTTATGCGGGACTGAGCTCCTACAATGAGCAGTTCTTC.

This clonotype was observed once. The CDR3 loop reads CASSHGQGSYEQYV. CDR3 coding DNA: TGCGCCAGCAGCCATGGACAGGGCTCCTACGAGCAGTACGTC. The rearrangement links TRBV5-1 to TRBJ2-7; TRBD1 aligns across 8 bases. Germline V gene lookup returns CDR1 SGHRS and CDR2 YFSETQ. Trimming cost V 4 bases and J 0 bases; bases outside gene matches: 3. The CDR3 length is 14 residues.

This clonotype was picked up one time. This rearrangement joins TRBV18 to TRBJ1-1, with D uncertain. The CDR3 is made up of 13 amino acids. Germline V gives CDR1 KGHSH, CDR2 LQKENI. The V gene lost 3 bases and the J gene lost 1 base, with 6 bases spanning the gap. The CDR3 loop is CASSPPRNTEAFF. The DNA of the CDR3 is TGTGCCAGCTCACCGCCGAGGAACACTGAAGCTTTCTTT.

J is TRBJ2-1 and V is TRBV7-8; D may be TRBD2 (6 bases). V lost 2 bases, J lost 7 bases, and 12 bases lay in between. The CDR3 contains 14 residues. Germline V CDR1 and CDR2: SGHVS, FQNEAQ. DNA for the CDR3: TGTGCCAGCAGCTTATCGATGGCGGGGAATGAGCAGTTCTTC. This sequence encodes CASSLSMAGNEQFF.

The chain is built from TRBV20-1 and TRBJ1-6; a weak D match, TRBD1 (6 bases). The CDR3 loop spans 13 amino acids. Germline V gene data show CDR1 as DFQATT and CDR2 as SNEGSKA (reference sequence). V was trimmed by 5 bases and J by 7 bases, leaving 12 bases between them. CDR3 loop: CSALQGSNSPLHF. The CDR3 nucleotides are TGCAGTGCTTTACAGGGTAGCAATTCACCCCTCCACTTT.

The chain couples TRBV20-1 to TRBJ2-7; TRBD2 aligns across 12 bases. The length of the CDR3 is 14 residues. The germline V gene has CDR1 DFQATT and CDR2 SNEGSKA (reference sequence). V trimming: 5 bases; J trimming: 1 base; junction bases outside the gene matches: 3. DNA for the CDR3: TGCAGTGCTCCGACTAGCGGGAGATCCTACGAGCAGTACGTC. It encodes CSAPTSGRSYEQYV.

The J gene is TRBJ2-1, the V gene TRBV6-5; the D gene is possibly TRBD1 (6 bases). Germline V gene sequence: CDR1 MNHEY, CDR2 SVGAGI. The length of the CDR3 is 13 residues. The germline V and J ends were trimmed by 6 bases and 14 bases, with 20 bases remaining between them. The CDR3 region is CASRFILGGREFF. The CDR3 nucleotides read TGTGCCAGCAGGTTCATATTAGGGGGAAGGGAGTTCTTC.

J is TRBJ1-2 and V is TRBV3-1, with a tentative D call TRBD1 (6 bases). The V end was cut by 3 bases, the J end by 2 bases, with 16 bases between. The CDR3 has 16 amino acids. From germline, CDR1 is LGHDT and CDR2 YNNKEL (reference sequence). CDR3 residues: CASSHSGGRRNYGYTF. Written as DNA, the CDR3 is TGTGCCAGCAGCCATTCGGGGGGGCGGAGGAACTATGGCTACACCTTC. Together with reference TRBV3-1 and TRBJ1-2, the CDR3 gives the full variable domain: DTAVSQTPKYLVTQMGNDKSIKCEQNLGHDTMYWYKQDSKKFLKIMFSYNNKELIINETVPNRFSPKSPDKAHLNLHINSLELGDSAVYFCASSHSGGRRNYGYTFGSGTRLTVV.

CDR3 sequence: CASSLGQTGLRETQYF. CDR3 DNA sequence: TGTGCCAGCAGCTTAGGCCAGACAGGGCTTAGGGAGACCCAGTACTTC. The chain couples TRBV7-6 to TRBJ2-5; TRBD1 matches 7 bases. Germline lookup yields CDR1 SGHVS and CDR2 FNYEAQ. V lost 1 base and J lost 5; bases outside the gene matches: 10. CDR3 length: 16 amino acids.

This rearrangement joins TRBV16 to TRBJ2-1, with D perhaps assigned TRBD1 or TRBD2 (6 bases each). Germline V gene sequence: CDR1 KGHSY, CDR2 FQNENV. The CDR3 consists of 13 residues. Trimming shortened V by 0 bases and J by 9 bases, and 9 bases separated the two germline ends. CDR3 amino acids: CASSQSGGGEQFF. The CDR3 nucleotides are TGTGCCAGCAGCCAATCGGGGGGCGGTGAGCAGTTCTTC. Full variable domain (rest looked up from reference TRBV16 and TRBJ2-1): GEEVAQTPKHLVRGEGQKAKLYCAPIKGHSYVFWYQQVLKNEFKFLISFQNENVFDETGMPKERFSAKCLPNSPCSLEIQATKLEDSAVYFCASSQSGGGEQFFGPGTRLTVL.

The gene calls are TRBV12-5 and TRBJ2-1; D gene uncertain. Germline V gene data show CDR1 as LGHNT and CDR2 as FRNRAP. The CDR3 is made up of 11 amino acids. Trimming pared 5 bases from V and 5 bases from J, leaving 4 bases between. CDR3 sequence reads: CASGLHNEQFF. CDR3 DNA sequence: TGTGCTAGTGGTCTTCACAATGAGCAGTTCTTC.

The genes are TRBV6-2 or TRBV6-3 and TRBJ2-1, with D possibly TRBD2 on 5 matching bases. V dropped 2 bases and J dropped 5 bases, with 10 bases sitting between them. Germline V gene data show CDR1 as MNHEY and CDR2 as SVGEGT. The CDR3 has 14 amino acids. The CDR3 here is CASSYRAGDNEQFF. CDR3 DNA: TGTGCCAGCAGTTACCGGGCGGGCGACAATGAGCAGTTCTTC.